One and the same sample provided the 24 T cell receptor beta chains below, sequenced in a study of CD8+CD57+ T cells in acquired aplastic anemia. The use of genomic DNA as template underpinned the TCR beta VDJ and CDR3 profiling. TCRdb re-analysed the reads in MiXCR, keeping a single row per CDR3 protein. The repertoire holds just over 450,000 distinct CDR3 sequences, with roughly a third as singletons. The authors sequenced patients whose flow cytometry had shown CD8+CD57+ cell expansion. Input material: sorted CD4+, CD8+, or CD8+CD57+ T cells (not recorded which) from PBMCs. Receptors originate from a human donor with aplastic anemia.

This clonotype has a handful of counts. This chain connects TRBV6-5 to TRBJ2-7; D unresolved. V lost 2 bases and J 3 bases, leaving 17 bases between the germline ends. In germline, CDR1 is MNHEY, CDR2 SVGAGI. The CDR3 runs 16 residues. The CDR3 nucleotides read TGTGCCAGCAGTTACGTTCGGACGACCTCCTACTACGAGCAGTACTTC. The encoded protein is CASSYVRTTSYYEQYF.

In DNA, the CDR3 is TGTGCCAGCAGCGGCCCCGGGACTTCCAATTCACCCCTCCACTTT. It encodes CASSGPGTSNSPLHF. The chain uses TRBV5-6 and TRBJ1-6; D might be TRBD1 (5 bases). V was pared by 4 bases and J by 7 bases, with 15 bases between. Germline CDR1 is SGHDT and CDR2 is YYEEEE. The CDR3 length is 15 residues.

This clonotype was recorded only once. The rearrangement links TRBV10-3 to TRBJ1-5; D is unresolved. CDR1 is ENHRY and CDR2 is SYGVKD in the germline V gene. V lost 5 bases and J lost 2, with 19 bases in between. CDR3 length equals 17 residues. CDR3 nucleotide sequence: TGTGCCATCAGTTGGACTGGCAAACCTGTCGGCAATCAGCCCCAGCATTTT. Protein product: CAISWTGKPVGNQPQHF.

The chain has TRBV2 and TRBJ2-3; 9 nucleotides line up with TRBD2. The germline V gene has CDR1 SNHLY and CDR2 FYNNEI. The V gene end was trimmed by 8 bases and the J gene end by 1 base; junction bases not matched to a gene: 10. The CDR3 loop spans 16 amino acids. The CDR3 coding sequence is TGTGCCAGCTCTCTTATACGGACTAGCGGCACAGATACGCAGTATTTT. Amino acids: CASSLIRTSGTDTQYF.

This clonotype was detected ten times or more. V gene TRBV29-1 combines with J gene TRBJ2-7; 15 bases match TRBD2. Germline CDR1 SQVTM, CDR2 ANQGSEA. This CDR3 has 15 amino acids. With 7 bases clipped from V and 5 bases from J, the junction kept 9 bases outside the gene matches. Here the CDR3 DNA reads TGCAGCGGTACGGGACTAGCGGGAGGCCTAGACGAGCAGTACTTC. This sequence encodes CSGTGLAGGLDEQYF.

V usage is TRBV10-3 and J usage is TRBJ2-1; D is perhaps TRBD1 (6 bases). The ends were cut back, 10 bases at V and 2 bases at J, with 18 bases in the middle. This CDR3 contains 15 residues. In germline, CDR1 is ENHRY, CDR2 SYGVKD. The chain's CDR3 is CASSSDRNTYNEQFF. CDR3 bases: TGTGCCAGCAGCTCTGACAGGAATACCTACAATGAGCAGTTCTTC.

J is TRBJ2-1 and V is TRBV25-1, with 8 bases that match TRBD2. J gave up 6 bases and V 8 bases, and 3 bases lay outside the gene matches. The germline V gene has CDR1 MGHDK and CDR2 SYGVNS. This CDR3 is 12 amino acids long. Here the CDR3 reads CASRGGINEQFF. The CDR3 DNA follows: TGTGCCAGCCGGGGGGGTATCAATGAGCAGTTCTTC.

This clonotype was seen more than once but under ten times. CDR3 in amino acids: CASSPGGESVLGHTF. CDR3 nucleotide sequence: TGTGCCAGCAGTCCGGGTGGGGAATCGGTTCTAGGACACACCTTC. The rearrangement joins TRBV27 to TRBJ1-2; D gene uncertain. Germline V gene data show CDR1 as MNHEY and CDR2 as SMNVEV (reference sequence). With 5 bases removed from V and 12 bases from J, the gap between germline ends came to 25 bases. CDR3 length: 15 residues.

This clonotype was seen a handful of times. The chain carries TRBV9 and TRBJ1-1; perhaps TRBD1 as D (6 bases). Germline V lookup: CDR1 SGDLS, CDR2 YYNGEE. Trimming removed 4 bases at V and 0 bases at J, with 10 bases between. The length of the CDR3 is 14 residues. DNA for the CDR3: TGTGCCAGCAGCTTGGACAGACTGAACACTGAAGCTTTCTTT. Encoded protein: CASSLDRLNTEAFF.

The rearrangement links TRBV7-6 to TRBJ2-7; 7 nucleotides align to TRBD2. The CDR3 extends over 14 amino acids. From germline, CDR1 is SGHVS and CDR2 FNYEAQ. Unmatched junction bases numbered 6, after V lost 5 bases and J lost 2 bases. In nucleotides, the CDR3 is TGTGCCAGCAGCCGGGACTACCCACCCTACGAGCAGTACTTC. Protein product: CASSRDYPPYEQYF. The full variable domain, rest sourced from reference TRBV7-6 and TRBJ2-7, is GAGVSQSPRYKVTKRGQDVALRCDPISGHVSLYWYRQALGQGPEFLTYFNYEAQQDKSGLPNDRFSAERPEGSISTLTIQRTEQRDSAMYRCASSRDYPPYEQYFGPGTRLTVT.

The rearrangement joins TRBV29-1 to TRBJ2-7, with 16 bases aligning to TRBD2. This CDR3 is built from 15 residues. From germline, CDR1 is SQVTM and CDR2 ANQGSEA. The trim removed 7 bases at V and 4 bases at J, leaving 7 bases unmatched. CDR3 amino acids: CSAGTSGRGAYEQYF. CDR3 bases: TGCAGCGCGGGGACTAGCGGGAGGGGAGCGTACGAGCAGTACTTC.

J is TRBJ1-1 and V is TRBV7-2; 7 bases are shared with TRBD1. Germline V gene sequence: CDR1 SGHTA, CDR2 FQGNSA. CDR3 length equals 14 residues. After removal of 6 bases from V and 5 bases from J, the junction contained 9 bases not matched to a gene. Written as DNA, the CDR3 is TGTGCCAGCAGTTGGATTCAGGGGGGTACTGAAGCTTTCTTT. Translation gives CASSWIQGGTEAFF.

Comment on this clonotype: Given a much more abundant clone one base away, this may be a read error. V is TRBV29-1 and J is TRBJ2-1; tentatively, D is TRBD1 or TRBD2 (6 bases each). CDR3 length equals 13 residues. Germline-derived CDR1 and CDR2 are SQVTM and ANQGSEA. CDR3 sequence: CSVSELGGGEQLF. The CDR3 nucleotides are TGCAGCGTCTCAGAGTTAGGGGGAGGTGAGCAGCTCTTC.

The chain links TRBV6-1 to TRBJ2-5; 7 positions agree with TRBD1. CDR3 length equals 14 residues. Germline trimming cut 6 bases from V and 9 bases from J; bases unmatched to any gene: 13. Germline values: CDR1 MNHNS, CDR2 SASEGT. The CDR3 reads CASRPAGTQGAQYF. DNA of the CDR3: TGTGCCAGCAGACCTGCCGGGACGCAGGGGGCCCAGTACTTC.

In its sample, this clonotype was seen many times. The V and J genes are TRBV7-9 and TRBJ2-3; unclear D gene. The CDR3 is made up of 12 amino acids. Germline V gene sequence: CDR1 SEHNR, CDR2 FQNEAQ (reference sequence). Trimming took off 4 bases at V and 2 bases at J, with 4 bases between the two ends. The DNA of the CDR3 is TGTGCCAGCAGCTCCATCACAGATACGCAGTATTTT. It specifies CASSSITDTQYF.

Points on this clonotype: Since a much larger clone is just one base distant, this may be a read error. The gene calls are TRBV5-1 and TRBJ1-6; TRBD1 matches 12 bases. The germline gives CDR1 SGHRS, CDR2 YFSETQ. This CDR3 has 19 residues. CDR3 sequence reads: CASSRTGQGARLGSSPFHF. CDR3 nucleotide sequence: TGCGCCAGCAGCCGCACGGGACAGGGGGCTAGGTTGGGATCTTCACCCTTCCACTTT.

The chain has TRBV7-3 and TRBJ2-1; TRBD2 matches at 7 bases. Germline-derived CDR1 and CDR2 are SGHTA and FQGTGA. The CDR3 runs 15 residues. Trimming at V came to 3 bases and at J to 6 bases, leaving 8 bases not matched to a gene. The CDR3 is CASSFGSGEVNEQFF. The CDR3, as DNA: TGTGCCAGCAGCTTTGGAAGCGGGGAGGTCAATGAGCAGTTCTTC.

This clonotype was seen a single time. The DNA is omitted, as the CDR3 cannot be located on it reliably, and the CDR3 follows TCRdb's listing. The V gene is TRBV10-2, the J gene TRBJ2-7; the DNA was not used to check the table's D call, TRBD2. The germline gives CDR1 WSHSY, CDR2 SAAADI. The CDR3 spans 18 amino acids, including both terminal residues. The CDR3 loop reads CASREAGLSYICSAGHHF.

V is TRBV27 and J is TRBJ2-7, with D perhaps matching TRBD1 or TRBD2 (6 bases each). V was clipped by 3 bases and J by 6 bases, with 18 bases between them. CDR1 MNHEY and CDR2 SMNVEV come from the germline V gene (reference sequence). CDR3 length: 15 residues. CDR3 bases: TGTGCCAGCAGTTTGCCGGGGGCCCTTGCCTCCGAGCAGTACTTC. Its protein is CASSLPGALASEQYF.

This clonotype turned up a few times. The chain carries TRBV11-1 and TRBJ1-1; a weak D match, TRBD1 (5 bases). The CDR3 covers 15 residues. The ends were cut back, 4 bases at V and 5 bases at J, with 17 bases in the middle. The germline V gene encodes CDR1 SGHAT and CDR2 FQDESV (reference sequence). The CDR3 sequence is CASSSGFGTGTEAFF. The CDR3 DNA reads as TGTGCCAGCAGCTCGGGTTTCGGGACTGGGACTGAAGCTTTCTTT.

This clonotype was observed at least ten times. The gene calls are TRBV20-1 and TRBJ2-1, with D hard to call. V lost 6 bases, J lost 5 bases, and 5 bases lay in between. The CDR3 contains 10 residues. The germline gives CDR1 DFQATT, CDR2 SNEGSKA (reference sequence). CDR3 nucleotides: TGCAGTGCCATCAACAATGAGCAGTTCTTC. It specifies CSAINNEQFF.

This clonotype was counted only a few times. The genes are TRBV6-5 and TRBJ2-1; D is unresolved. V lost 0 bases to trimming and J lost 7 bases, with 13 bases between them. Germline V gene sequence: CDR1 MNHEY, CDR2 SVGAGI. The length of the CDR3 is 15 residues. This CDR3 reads CASSYSILSKNEQFF. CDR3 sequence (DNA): TGTGCCAGCAGTTACTCCATTCTATCGAAGAATGAGCAGTTCTTC.

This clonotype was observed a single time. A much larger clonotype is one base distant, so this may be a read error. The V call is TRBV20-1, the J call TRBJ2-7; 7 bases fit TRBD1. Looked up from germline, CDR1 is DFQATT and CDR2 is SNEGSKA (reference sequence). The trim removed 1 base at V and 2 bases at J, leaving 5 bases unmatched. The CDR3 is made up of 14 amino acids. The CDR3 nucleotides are TGCAGTGCTAGAGCTACCGGGACAGCCTACGAGCAGTACTTC. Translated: CSARATGTAYEQYF.

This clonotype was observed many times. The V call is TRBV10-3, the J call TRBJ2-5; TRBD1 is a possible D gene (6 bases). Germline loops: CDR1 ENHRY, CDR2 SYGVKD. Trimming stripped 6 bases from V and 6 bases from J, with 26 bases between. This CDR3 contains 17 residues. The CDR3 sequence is CAISEGVPGPAVQTQYF. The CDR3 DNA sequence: TGTGCCATCAGCGAGGGGGTGCCGGGTCCGGCGGTACAGACCCAGTACTTC.